Described below is a single T cell receptor (beta chain) sequence and its context. The data originate from a study of blood T cell repertoires in COVID-19. Study context: T cells, B-cell-depleted T cells, or PBMCs supplied cDNA or gDNA.

V lost 0 bases to trimming and J lost 0 bases, with 14 bases between them. Germline V CDR1 and CDR2: MGHDK, SYGVNS. There are 17 residues in the CDR3. Measured with immunoSEQ multiplex PCR; TCRdb has only the in-frame clones, and not every one. This table holds approximately 90,000 clones, roughly 80% found once. Sample: peripheral blood. This chain links TRBV25-1 with TRBJ1-1; perhaps TRBD1 as D (6 bases). The clonotype was recovered from a man aged 80 or over with active or convalescent COVID-19. In DNA, the CDR3 is TGTGCCAGCAGTGAATATCGGGCAGGGGCTATGAACACTGAAGCTTTCTTT. This gives the protein CASSEYRAGAMNTEAFF.